This T cell receptor beta chain was documented in a study of shared clonotypes between healthy human individuals. Study observations and caveats: Rarefaction curves obtained for sorted subsets showed sequencing incomplete despite large depth. Some clonotypes were shared by all four sorted-subset donors, while others were not shared. The non-shared ones had lower generation probabilities than the shared ones.

Profiling relied on immunoSEQ multiplex PCR, and the TCRdb table lists in-frame clones only, not all of them. Here the sample spans 950,000 to 1,300,000 clones, 70% to 80% being singletons. Concerning this clone: Antigen: not known.

In germline, CDR1 is MNHNY, CDR2 SVGAGI (reference sequence). V trimming: 0 bases; J trimming: 6 bases; junction bases outside the gene matches: 6. This CDR3 contains 15 residues. This TCR derives from a young man in good health. V and J are TRBV6-6 and TRBJ2-7; 9 positions agree with TRBD1. The sample was memory CD4+ T cells sorted from blood. The subset denotes: CD45RA-negative fraction. CDR3 DNA sequence: TGTGCCAGCAGTTACTCGGGACAGGGAAGGCTCGAGCAGTACTTC. Translation gives CASSYSGQGRLEQYF.